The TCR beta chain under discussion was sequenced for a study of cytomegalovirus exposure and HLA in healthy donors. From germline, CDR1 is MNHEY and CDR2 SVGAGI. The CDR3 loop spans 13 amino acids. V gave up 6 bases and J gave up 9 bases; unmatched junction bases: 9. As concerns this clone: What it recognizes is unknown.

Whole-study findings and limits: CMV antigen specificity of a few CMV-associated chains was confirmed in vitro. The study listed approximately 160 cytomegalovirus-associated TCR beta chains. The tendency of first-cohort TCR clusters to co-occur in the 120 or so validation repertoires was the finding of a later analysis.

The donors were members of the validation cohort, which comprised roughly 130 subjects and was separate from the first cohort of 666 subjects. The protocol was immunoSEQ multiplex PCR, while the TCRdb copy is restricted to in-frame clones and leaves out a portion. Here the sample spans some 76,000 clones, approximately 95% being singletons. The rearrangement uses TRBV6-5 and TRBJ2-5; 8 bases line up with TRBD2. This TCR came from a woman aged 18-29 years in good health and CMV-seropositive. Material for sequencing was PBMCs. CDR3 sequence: CASRRSGGWAQYF. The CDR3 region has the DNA TGTGCCAGCAGACGGAGCGGGGGATGGGCCCAGTACTTC.